Shown below are 21 T cell receptor beta chains from a single sample sequenced in a study of CXCR3-negative and CXCR3-positive naive CD8 T cells. In preparing the TRB cDNA libraries, 5' RACE with UMI labels was used. TCRdb reanalyzed the 5' RACE reads, giving one entry per CDR3 protein sequence and no DNA. The sample has some 140,000 distinct CDR3 sequences. Findings and caveats of the study: CXCR3-positive naive cells had TRB CDR3s that were more hydrophobic than CXCR3-negative naive cells had.

The antigens these receptors bind are not known. The sample consisted of naive CXCR3+ CD8+ T cells from blood. Specified subset: CD45RO-CCR7+CD27+CD95- naive CD8+ T cells expressing CXCR3 (TNR3+). The receptors stem from a human donor in good health. Some clones in this sample may be carry-over from other donors' samples.

The chain uses TRBV5-1 and TRBJ2-3; checking the TCRdb D call of TRBD2 is not possible without DNA. The germline gives CDR1 SGHRS, CDR2 YFSETQ. The CDR3 contains 18 residues. The CDR3 region is CASSPPQATSGDTDTQYF.

CDR3 residues: CASSQPRRRSEVYGYTF. This chain links TRBV2 with TRBJ1-2. The CDR3 has 17 amino acids. Per the germline V gene, CDR1 is SNHLY and CDR2 is FYNNEI.

The chain recombines TRBV28 with TRBJ2-1; the TRBD1 assignment by TCRdb is unverifiable without DNA. Germline V gene sequence: CDR1 MDHEN, CDR2 SYDVKM. The CDR3 has 15 amino acids. The CDR3 reads CASSQGFSGYNEQFF.

The chain carries TRBV6-6 and TRBJ1-6. CDR3 length equals 15 residues. Germline CDR1 is MNHNY and CDR2 is SVGAGI (reference sequence). The CDR3 is CASSGGTDLASPLHF.

The CDR3 loop reads CASRDRISSYNEQFF. The chain links TRBV6-5 to TRBJ2-1; TCRdb gives TRBD1 as the D gene, but with no DNA this cannot be confirmed. This CDR3 is 15 amino acids long. CDR1 and CDR2 (germline): MNHEY, SVGAGI.

The rearrangement links TRBV6-2 or TRBV6-3 to TRBJ2-7; there is no DNA to check the TCRdb D call of TRBD1. Germline values: CDR1 MNHEY, CDR2 SVGEGT. The CDR3 runs 13 residues. This chain's CDR3 is CASSYGRGYEQYF.

The chain couples TRBV28 to TRBJ2-5; lacking DNA, the TRBD1 call made by TCRdb goes unchecked. Per germline, CDR1 MDHEN and CDR2 SYDVKM. CDR3 size: 14 residues. The CDR3: CASSPSWGTGGLDF.

The chain has TRBV28 and TRBJ1-5; TCRdb selects TRBD1, and the lack of DNA leaves this call unchecked. There are 15 residues in the CDR3. Per the germline V gene, CDR1 is MDHEN and CDR2 is SYDVKM. CDR3 region: CASSFSDRVIEPQHF.

The chain combines TRBV4-2 with TRBJ2-1. This CDR3 region has 13 residues. Germline V gene data show CDR1 as LGHNA and CDR2 as YNFKEQ. The CDR3 loop is CASSPRTYNEQFF.

V usage is TRBV7-9 and J usage is TRBJ2-1; TCRdb designates TRBD2, a call that cannot be tested without DNA. The CDR3 has 12 amino acids. CDR1 SEHNR and CDR2 FQNEAQ come from the germline V gene (reference sequence). The chain's CDR3 is CASRELAVEQFF.

This rearrangement joins TRBV7-9 to TRBJ1-5. The CDR3 sequence is 16 residues long. CDR1 is SEHNR and CDR2 is FQNEAQ in the germline V gene (reference sequence). The CDR3 spells CASSLDVVGINQPQHF.

The CDR3 protein is CASSRQGSGYGYTF. The chain has TRBV27 and TRBJ1-2; the TCRdb call, TRBD1, lacks DNA for checking. The germline gives CDR1 MNHEY, CDR2 SMNVEV (reference sequence). The CDR3 is made up of 14 amino acids.

The chain uses TRBV11-2 and TRBJ1-2. CDR3 length: 15 amino acids. The germline V gene encodes CDR1 SGHAT and CDR2 FQNNGV. This CDR3 is CASSLAREANYGYTF.

The V gene is TRBV10-3, the J gene TRBJ2-7. Germline CDR1 and CDR2: ENHRY and SYGVKD. CDR3 length equals 12 residues. Here the CDR3 reads CAISDFSYEQYF.

This chain connects TRBV5-1 to TRBJ2-1. The CDR3 spans 14 residues. Germline V gene lookup returns CDR1 SGHRS and CDR2 YFSETQ. Here the CDR3 reads CASSGDGSYNEQFF.

This chain links TRBV7-9 with TRBJ2-2; TCRdb's D call of TRBD2 is untestable without DNA. CDR1 and CDR2 (germline): SEHNR, FQNEAQ (reference sequence). This CDR3 comprises 16 residues. CDR3 protein: CASSGLAGENTGELFF.

This rearrangement joins TRBV5-5 to TRBJ1-1; the D call from TCRdb, TRBD1, cannot be confirmed without DNA. From germline, CDR1 is SGHKS and CDR2 YYEKEE (reference sequence). This CDR3 is 16 amino acids long. CDR3 in amino acids: CASSLYTGGLNTEAFF.

V is TRBV7-2 and J is TRBJ1-1; the D gene TCRdb calls, TRBD1, cannot be checked with no DNA. Germline V lookup: CDR1 SGHTA, CDR2 FQGNSA. The CDR3 is made up of 16 amino acids. This CDR3 is CASSLGRTGPNTEAFF.

J is TRBJ2-1 and V is TRBV19; TCRdb indicates TRBD2, and absent DNA this call remains unverified. The CDR3 spans 16 residues. The germline V gene has CDR1 LNHDA and CDR2 SQIVND (reference sequence). CDR3 loop: CASSISAGVRGDEQFF.

The chain has TRBV15 and TRBJ1-5; TCRdb outputs TRBD1, but without DNA this stays unchecked. Germline V lookup: CDR1 LNHNV, CDR2 YYDKDF (reference sequence). This CDR3 has 15 residues. This CDR3 reads CATSSRQGFDQPQHF.

This sequence joins TRBV29-1 and TRBJ2-1; lacking DNA, the TRBD2 call made by TCRdb goes unchecked. The CDR3 has 18 residues. The germline CDR1 and CDR2 sequences are SQVTM and ANQGSEA. The chain's CDR3 is CSVLTSGGAGDSYNEQFF.